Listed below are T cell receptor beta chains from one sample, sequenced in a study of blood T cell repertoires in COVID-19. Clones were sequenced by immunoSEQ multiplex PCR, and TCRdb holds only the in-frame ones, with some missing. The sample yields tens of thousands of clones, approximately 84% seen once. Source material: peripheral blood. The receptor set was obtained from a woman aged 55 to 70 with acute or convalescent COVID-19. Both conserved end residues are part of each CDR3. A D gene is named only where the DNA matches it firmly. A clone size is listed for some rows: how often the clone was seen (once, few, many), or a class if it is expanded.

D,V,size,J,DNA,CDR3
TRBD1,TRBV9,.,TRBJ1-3,TGTGCCAGCGAAGGGGGCACTGGAAACACCATATATTTT,CASEGGTGNTIYF
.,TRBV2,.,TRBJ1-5,TGTGCCAGCAAAGAGTCGCGGGGCAATCAGCCCCAGCATTTT,CASKESRGNQPQHF
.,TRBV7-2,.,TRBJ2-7,TGTGCCAGCAGCTCTACAGGGTACGAGCAGTACTTC,CASSSTGYEQYF
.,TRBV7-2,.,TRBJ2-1,TGTGCCAGCAGCTCCCGAGGGGCAGGGGACCCTTGGGATGAGCAGTTCTTC,CASSSRGAGDPWDEQFF
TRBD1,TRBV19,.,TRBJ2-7,TGTGCCAGTGGCACCGGGACAGCTACCTACGAGCAGTACTTC,CASGTGTATYEQYF
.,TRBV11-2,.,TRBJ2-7,TGTGCCAGCAGCTTAGAGGCAGGGGGAGGCGAGCAGTACTTC,CASSLEAGGGEQYF
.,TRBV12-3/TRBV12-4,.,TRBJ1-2,TGTGCCAGCTCGCTGGCTCACTATGGCTACACCTTC,CASSLAHYGYTF
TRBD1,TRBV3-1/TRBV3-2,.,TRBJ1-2,TGTGCCAGCAGCTGGACAGGGGATGGCTACACCTTC,CASSWTGDGYTF
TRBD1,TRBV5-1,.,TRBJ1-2,TGCGCCAGCAGCTTGGAAGGGACAGGGGAAGGCTACACCTTC,CASSLEGTGEGYTF
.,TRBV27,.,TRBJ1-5,TGTGCCAGCAGTTTATACAGCCAGGGGCTAGATAGCAATCAGCCCCAGCATTTT,CASSLYSQGLDSNQPQHF
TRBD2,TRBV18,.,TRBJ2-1,TGTGCCAGCTCACCGCGCGGGGGGGCCGGGAATGAGCAGTTCTTC,CASSPRGGAGNEQFF
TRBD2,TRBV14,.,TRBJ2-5,TGTGCCAGCAGCCAAGCCCGGGGACTAGCGGCGGGGGAGACCCAGTACTTC,CASSQARGLAAGETQYF
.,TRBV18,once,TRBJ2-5,TGTGCCAGCTCACCAGAGCAAGAGACCCAGTACTTC,CASSPEQETQYF
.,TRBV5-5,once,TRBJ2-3,TGTGCCAGCAGCTTGGAGGCCGGGAGCCTCAGCACAGATACGCAGTATTTT,CASSLEAGSLSTDTQYF
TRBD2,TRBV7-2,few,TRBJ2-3,TGTGCCAGCAGCTTACTAGCGGCAGATACGCAGTATTTT,CASSLLAADTQYF
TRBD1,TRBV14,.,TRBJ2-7,TGTGCCAGCAGCCGACAGGGGACTTACTCCTACGAGCAGTACTTC,CASSRQGTYSYEQYF
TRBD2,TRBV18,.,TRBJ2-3,TGTGCCAGCTCACCACCGGGTCGGGGGGGGAGCACAGATACGCAGTATTTT,CASSPPGRGGSTDTQYF
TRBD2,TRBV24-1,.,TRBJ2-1,TGTGCCACCAGTGACCGCACTAGCGGGGGGCTATCGAGCTCCTACAATGAGCAGTTCTTC,CATSDRTSGGLSSSYNEQFF
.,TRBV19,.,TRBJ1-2,TGTGCCAGTAGTATAGGACACTCTAACTATGGCTACACCTTC,CASSIGHSNYGYTF
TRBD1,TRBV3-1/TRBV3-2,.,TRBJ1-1,TGTGCCAGCAGCCAAGTAATAGGGGGCGAAGTCACTGAAGCTTTCTTT,CASSQVIGGEVTEAFF
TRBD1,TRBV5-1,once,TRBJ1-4,TGCGCCAGCACAGAGGGGGCCGCAACTAATGAAAAACTGTTTTTT,CASTEGAATNEKLFF
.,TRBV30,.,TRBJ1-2,TGTGCCTGGAGGGGCAGGAAAGGCTACACCTTC,CAWRGRKGYTF
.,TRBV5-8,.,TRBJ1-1,TGTGCCGGGGGGGCAGGGCCATACACTGAAGCTTTCTTT,CAGGAGPYTEAFF
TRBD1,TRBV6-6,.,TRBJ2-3,TGTGCCAGCAGTTATCTTGGGACAGGATCAGATACGCAGTATTTT,CASSYLGTGSDTQYF
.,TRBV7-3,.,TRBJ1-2,TGTGCCAGCAGCTTATCCTTTCAGGGGTCTGGCTACACCTTC,CASSLSFQGSGYTF
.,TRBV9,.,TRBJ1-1,TGTGCCAGCAGCCCTCGCGTGGGCCTAACTGAAGCTTTCTTT,CASSPRVGLTEAFF
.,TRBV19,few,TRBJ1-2,TGTGCCAGTAGTATCCTGGGTTCTGGACAGTTTGGGTATGGCTACACCTTC,CASSILGSGQFGYGYTF
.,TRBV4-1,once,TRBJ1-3,TGCGCCAGCAGCCAAGAGAACCCGAGGGGAAACACCATATATTTT,CASSQENPRGNTIYF
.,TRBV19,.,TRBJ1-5,TGTGCCAGTAGACCCCGGGGGGCAGGGGAAAATCAGCCCCAGCATTTT,CASRPRGAGENQPQHF
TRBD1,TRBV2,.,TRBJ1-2,TGTGCCAGCAGGGCCCCCCGGGACAGTCTTTTC,CASRAPRDSLF
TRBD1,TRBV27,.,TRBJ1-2,TGTGCCAGCAGACCGGGACAGGGCTTCTATGGCTACACCTTC,CASRPGQGFYGYTF
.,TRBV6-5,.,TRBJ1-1,TGTGCCAGCGGGCAGGGGCGGCTCACTGAAGCTTTCTTT,CASGQGRLTEAFF
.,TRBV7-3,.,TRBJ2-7,TGTGCCAGCAGCTCCTACGGGCAGTACTTC,CASSSYGQYF
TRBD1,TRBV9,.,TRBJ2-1,TGTGCCAGCAGCGTGTGGGTTGGGCAGGGGGTTTACAATGAGCAGTTCTTC,CASSVWVGQGVYNEQFF
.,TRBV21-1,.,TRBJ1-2,TGTGCCAGCAGCAAAGGCTGGCAGGGGGCGGAAGGCTACACCTTC,CASSKGWQGAEGYTF
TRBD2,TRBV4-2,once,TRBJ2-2,TGTGCCAGCAGCCAAGAGGCGTGGGCGGGGGGGCCGACCGGGGAGCTGTTTTTT,CASSQEAWAGGPTGELFF
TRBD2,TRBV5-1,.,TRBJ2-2,TGCGCCAGCAGCTCTGTCCGGGGGGGCACCGGGGAGCTGTTTTTT,CASSSVRGGTGELFF
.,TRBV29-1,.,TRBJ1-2,TGCAGCGTTGAGGGCAGTAACTATGGCTACACCTTC,CSVEGSNYGYTF
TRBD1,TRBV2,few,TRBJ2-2,TGTGCCAGCACCGCTAGGACAGGGGCCACCGGGGAGCTGTTTTTT,CASTARTGATGELFF
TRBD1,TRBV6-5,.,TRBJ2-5,TGTGCCAGCAAGGCCGGGACAGGGGGAGCAGAGACCCAGTACTTC,CASKAGTGGAETQYF
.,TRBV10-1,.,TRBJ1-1,TGCGCCAGCAGTGAAGGGGGTTACACTGAAGCTTTCTTT,CASSEGGYTEAFF
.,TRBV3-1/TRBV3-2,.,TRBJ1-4,TGTGCCAGCAGCCAGTCAGGGGTAGGAGAAAAACTGTTTTTT,CASSQSGVGEKLFF